One sample yielded the 6 T cell receptor beta chains listed below, sequenced in a study of blood T cell repertoires in COVID-19 (dated by TCRdb to the early 2020s). The library relied on the immunoSEQ multiplex PCR assay. TCRdb took this table from immuneACCESS and kept in-frame rearrangements with V and J called. Such tables lack part of the clones; where checked against another copy, unresolved V genes explain under half of the gap, and the rest is unexplained. In all, the sample holds 250,000 to 350,000 clones, and 80% to 90% of those were seen once. The top ten hold around 0.8% of the sample. The sequenced sample was peripheral blood. These TCRs come from a man aged 25 to 40 with acute or convalescent COVID-19.

This chain joins TRBV5-6 and TRBJ2-2, with D perhaps matching TRBD1 (5 bases). The CDR3 runs 16 residues. V was cut by 3 bases and J by 0 bases, with 12 bases left in between. Per germline, CDR1 SGHDT and CDR2 YYEEEE. The CDR3 region is CASSSFTGPNTGELFF. DNA of the CDR3: TGTGCCAGCAGCTCCTTTACAGGACCGAACACCGGGGAGCTGTTTTTT.

This clone occurred once. V gene TRBV28 combines with J gene TRBJ1-6; tentative D call: TRBD1 (6 bases). The germline V gene has CDR1 MDHEN and CDR2 SYDVKM. V was pared by 6 bases and J by 4 bases, with 19 bases between. This CDR3 is built from 17 residues. The CDR3 is CASRTAGAVVYNSPLHF. CDR3 bases: TGTGCCAGCAGGACCGCAGGGGCCGTCGTTTATAATTCACCCCTCCACTTT.

V gene TRBV28 combines with J gene TRBJ1-5, with D tentatively TRBD1 (5 bases). Between the trimmed V and J ends, which lost 5 bases and 9 bases, there was a span of 14 bases. The CDR3 consists of 13 residues. Germline V gives CDR1 MDHEN, CDR2 SYDVKM. CDR3 bases: TGTGCCAGCAGTCTCAACCTTAGGGGGCCCCAGCATTTT. Translating gives CASSLNLRGPQHF.

Only a few counts were recorded for this clone. This chain connects TRBV2 to TRBJ1-3, with TRBD1 identical over 8 bases. CDR3 length: 16 residues. CDR1 and CDR2 from the germline V gene are SNHLY and FYNNEI. V dropped 6 bases and J dropped 0; count of bases not matched to a gene: 7. CDR3 in amino acids: CASRTQGAISGNTIYF. The CDR3 DNA follows: TGTGCCAGCAGAACGCAGGGGGCCATCTCTGGAAACACCATATATTTT. Full variable domain (outside the CDR3, taken from reference TRBV2 and TRBJ1-3): EPEVTQTPSHQVTQMGQEVILRCVPISNHLYFYWYRQILGQKVEFLVSFYNNEISEKSEIFDDQFSVERPDGSNFTLKIRSTKLEDSAMYFCASRTQGAISGNTIYFGEGSWLTVV.

This CDR3 reads CASSLGRGPDTQYF. The CDR3 region has the DNA TGTGCCAGCAGCCTCGGGAGGGGGCCAGATACGCAGTATTTT. This chain connects TRBV11-2 to TRBJ2-3; maybe TRBD2 (8 bases). V was pared by 5 bases and J by 4 bases, with 13 bases between. CDR1 is SGHAT, CDR2 FQNNGV, per germline. The CDR3 covers 14 residues.

The chain carries TRBV24-1 and TRBJ1-6; the match to TRBD1 covers 8 bases. J was trimmed by 7 bases and V by 2 bases; bases with no gene match: 6. Germline CDR1 and CDR2: KGHDR and SFDVKD. This CDR3 has 16 residues. CDR3 in amino acids: CATSDSRTGGNSPLHF. CDR3 sequence (DNA): TGTGCCACCAGTGATTCTCGAACAGGGGGGAATTCACCCCTCCACTTT.